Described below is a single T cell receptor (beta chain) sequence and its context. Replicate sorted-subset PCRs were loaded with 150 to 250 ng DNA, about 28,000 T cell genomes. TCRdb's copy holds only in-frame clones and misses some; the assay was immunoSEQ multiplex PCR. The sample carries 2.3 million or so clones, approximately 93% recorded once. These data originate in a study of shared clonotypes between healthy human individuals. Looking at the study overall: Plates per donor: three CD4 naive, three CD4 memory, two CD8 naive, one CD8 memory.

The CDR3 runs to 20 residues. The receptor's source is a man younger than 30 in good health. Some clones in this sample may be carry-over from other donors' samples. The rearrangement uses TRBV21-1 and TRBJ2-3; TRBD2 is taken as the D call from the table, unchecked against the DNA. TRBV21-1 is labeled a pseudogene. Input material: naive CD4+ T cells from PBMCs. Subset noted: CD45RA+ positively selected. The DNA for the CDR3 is TGTGCCAGCAGCAAATCTGAGGGAGAGACGGGGGGTTGTAGCACAGATACGCAGTATTTT. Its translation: CASSKSEGETGGCSTDTQYF.